This record concerns one T cell receptor beta chain sequence. Its antigen is currently unknown. The data are from a study of early T cells in non-severe SARS-CoV-2 infection. Across the whole study: The chains were unpaired, and the sequenced material was bulk RNA from unsorted whole blood.

Tagging with unique molecular identifiers was applied to individual cDNA molecules. One entry per CDR3 protein results from TCRdb running MiXCR on the 5' RACE reads. The sample lists approximately 70,000 distinct CDR3 sequences; approximately 14% were seen once. The V gene's germline CDR1 is SGDLS and CDR2 YYNGEE. V lost 0 bases to trimming and J lost 1 base; unmatched junction nucleotides: 3. The CDR3 is 17 amino acids. Study-wide results and limits: There was a bias toward anti-spike CD8 responses in VDJdb matching, which missed private and CD4 specificities.

What was sequenced was whole blood. The receptor was derived from an adult who was a healthcare worker with PCR-confirmed SARS-CoV-2 infection or an uninfected control (not recorded which). V and J are TRBV9 and TRBJ1-3; 11 bases are a match to TRBD1. CDR3: CASSVGTGGHSGNTIYF. The CDR3 DNA is TGTGCCAGCAGCGTAGGGACAGGGGGCCATTCTGGAAACACCATATATTTT.